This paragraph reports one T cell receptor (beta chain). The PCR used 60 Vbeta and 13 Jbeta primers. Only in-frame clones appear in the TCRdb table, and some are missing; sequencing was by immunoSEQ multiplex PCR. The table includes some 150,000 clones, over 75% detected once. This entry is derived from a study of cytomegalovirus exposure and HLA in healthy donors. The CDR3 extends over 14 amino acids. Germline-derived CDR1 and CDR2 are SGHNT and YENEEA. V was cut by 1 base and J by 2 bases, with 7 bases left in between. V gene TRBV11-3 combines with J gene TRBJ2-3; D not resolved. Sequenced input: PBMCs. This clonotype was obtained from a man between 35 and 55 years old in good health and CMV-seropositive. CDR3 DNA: TGTGCCAGCAGCTTAGCTCCTACCACAGATACGCAGTATTTT. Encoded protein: CASSLAPTTDTQYF. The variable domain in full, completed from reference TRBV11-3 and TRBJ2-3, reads EAGVVQSPRYKIIEKKQPVAFWCNPISGHNTLYWYLQNLGQGPELLIRYENEEAVDDSQLPKDRFSAERLKGVDSTLKIQPAELGDSAVYLCASSLAPTTDTQYFGPGTRLTVL.